The TCR beta chain under discussion was sequenced for a study of T cell responses to AZD1222 COVID-19 vaccine. Study-wide findings and caveats: All repertoire sampling was performed exclusively after the peak T cell response. Seropositivity was recorded at baseline in only five to seven AZD1222 recipients.

The data were produced by immunoSEQ multiplex PCR, yet TCRdb's version contains in-frame clones alone and is incomplete. The sample has 210,000 or so clones; roughly 94% are singletons. A note on this clone: The antigen is not known.

CDR1 is MNHEY and CDR2 is SMNVEV in the germline V gene (reference sequence). The CDR3 is 14 amino acids. V was pared by 10 bases and J by 1 base, with 6 bases of the junction left unmatched. Here the sequenced sample was peripheral blood, taken 28 days after the second dose of the MenACWY control vaccine. This TCR was sampled from an adult who received the MenACWY meningococcal vaccine as a control. The rearrangement links TRBV27 to TRBJ2-2, with TRBD1 matching over 7 bases. The CDR3 spells CATTGTVNTGELFF. The CDR3 coding sequence is TGTGCCACCACCGGGACAGTGAACACCGGGGAGCTGTTTTTT.